This T cell receptor beta chain was captured in a study of blood T cell repertoires in COVID-19. Libraries were prepared by immunoSEQ multiplex PCR; TCRdb keeps only in-frame clonotypes and omits some of them. The sample has 150,000 to 200,000 clones, 70% to 85% seen once. The CDR3 totals 12 residues. Germline V gene sequence: CDR1 LNHDA, CDR2 SQIVND (reference sequence). V was pared by 7 bases and J by 7 bases, with 13 bases between. This clone counts as large. This chain connects TRBV19 to TRBJ1-1; weak D call: TRBD1 (6 bases). The sample consisted of peripheral blood. The sequence was obtained from a woman of 80 years or more with acute or convalescent COVID-19. The CDR3 loop reads CASKMGGLEAFF. CDR3 bases: TGTGCCAGTAAAATGGGGGGGCTTGAAGCTTTCTTT.